The sequence of this TCR beta chain was determined in a study of vaccination effects on CD4 cells after COVID-19. Trimming removed 7 bases at V and 2 bases at J, with 17 bases between. Per germline, CDR1 SGHRS and CDR2 YFSETQ. This CDR3 contains 15 residues. Under the ViraFEST assay, PBMC were stimulated with viral peptide pools so that antigen-specific CD4+ T cells expanded. Sequencing was performed afterwards. Isolation of CD4+ T cells took place after about 10 days of culture. Sometime from March through December 2020, the person acquired a SARS-CoV-2 infection that PCR confirmed. A remark on this clone: Its antigen remains unknown.

Assay used: immunoSEQ multiplex PCR; TCRdb lists only in-frame clones, some missing. The sample has about 45,000 clones, more than 60% seen once. The sample in question was CD4+ T cells from PBMCs cultured with a peptide pool, obtained before COVID-19 vaccination. This clonotype originated in a human donor who had a prior SARS-CoV-2 infection. The V gene is TRBV5-1, the J gene TRBJ2-3; D call uncertain. The CDR3 sequence: CASRFSGILTDTQYF. The DNA for the CDR3 is TGCGCCAGCCGTTTCTCAGGAATACTCACAGATACGCAGTATTTT. Supplemented by reference TRBV5-1 and TRBJ2-3, the full variable domain reads KAGVTQTPRYLIKTRGQQVTLSCSPISGHRSVSWYQQTPGQGLQFLFEYFSETQRNKGNFPGRFSGRQFSNSRSEMNVSTLELGDSALYLCASRFSGILTDTQYFGPGTRLTVL.